This T cell receptor (beta chain) emerged from a study of Ad26.COV2.S vaccination and SARS-CoV-2 variants. Points from the study as a whole: Comparable non-spike TCR breadth was observed in vaccine and placebo recipients.

The CDR3 is made up of 15 amino acids. The germline CDR1 and CDR2 sequences are LNHDA and SQIVND (reference sequence). The J segment lost 5 bases and the V segment lost 5 bases, leaving 8 bases of the junction unmatched. Clones were read by immunoSEQ multiplex PCR, and TCRdb kept only the in-frame ones, dropping some. This sample has about 350,000 clones; 90% to 95% occur once, and the top ten carry 3.5% to 4.5%. As to this clone: Its matching antigen is unknown.

This sequence was found in a human donor who had recovered from COVID-19. This rearrangement joins TRBV19 to TRBJ1-5; 8 bases fit TRBD1. The source was peripheral blood, collected after recovery from COVID-19. CDR3 residues: CASSAWTGFDQPQHF. In nucleotides, the CDR3 is TGTGCCAGTAGTGCCTGGACAGGGTTCGATCAGCCCCAGCATTTT.